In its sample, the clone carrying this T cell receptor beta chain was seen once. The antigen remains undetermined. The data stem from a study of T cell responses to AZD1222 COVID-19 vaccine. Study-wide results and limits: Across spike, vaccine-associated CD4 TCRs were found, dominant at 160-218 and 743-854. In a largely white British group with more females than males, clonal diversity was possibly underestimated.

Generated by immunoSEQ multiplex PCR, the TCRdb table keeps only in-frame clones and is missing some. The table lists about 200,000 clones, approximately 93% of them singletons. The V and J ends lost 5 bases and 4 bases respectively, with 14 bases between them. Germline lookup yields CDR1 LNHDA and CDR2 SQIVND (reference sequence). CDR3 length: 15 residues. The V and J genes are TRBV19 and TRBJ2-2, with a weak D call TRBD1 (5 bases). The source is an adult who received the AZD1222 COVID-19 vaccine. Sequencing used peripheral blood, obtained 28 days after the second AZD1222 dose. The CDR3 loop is CASSPQVMGTGELFF. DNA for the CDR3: TGTGCCAGTAGTCCACAGGTTATGGGCACCGGGGAGCTGTTTTTT.